Presented here are 10 T cell receptor beta chains from one specimen sequenced in a study of blood T cell repertoires in COVID-19. Libraries were prepared by immunoSEQ multiplex PCR; TCRdb keeps only in-frame clonotypes and omits some of them. In the table there are over 85,000 clones, around 86% of which are singletons. Sequenced input: peripheral blood. These receptors all stem from a man aged 40-55 years with acute or convalescent COVID-19.

J is TRBJ2-3 and V is TRBV4-2, with 8 nucleotides matching TRBD2. CDR1 is LGHNA, CDR2 YNFKEQ, per germline. The V and J ends lost 1 base and 4 bases, in that order; junction bases with no gene match: 7. The CDR3 extends over 16 amino acids. This CDR3 is CASSQGMLAGSDTQYF. The DNA of the CDR3 is TGTGCCAGCAGCCAAGGGATGCTAGCGGGCTCAGATACGCAGTATTTT.

This chain links TRBV6-6 with TRBJ1-5; D is possibly TRBD1 (6 bases). CDR1 is MNHNY and CDR2 is SVGAGI in the germline V gene (reference sequence). V shed 0 bases and J shed 1 base, with 7 bases lying between them. This CDR3 is 15 amino acids long. For the CDR3, the DNA is TGTGCCAGCAGTTACTCGGGGGCAAGCAATCAGCCCCAGCATTTT. Its translation: CASSYSGASNQPQHF.

This chain uses TRBV6-5 with TRBJ1-2; 7 bases match TRBD1. CDR1 MNHEY and CDR2 SVGAGI come from the germline V gene. CDR3 length equals 14 residues. Losses at the gene ends were 4 bases for V and 5 bases for J; bases not matched to a gene: 7. The CDR3 sequence: CASSSTGATYGYTF. DNA of the CDR3: TGTGCCAGCAGTTCTACAGGGGCGACGTATGGCTACACCTTC.

This chain uses TRBV21-1 with TRBJ2-7; no check of the table's D call, TRBD1, against the DNA was made. TRBV21-1 is a pseudogene segment. The CDR3 loop spans 16 amino acids. The CDR3 DNA sequence: TGTGCCAGCAGCAAAGAGGGTAGCAATCACAACAGGTCGCAGTACTTC. Amino acids: CASSKEGSNHNRSQYF.

The gene calls are TRBV7-2 and TRBJ1-6; 7 nucleotides match TRBD1. V trimming: 5 bases; J trimming: 9 bases; junction bases outside the gene matches: 10. Germline V gives CDR1 SGHTA, CDR2 FQGNSA. CDR3 size: 15 residues. CDR3 protein: CASSPQGRGPSPLHF. The DNA for the CDR3 is TGTGCCAGCAGCCCCCAAGGAAGGGGGCCTTCACCCCTCCACTTT. Together with reference TRBV7-2 and TRBJ1-6, the CDR3 gives the full variable domain: GAGVSQSPSNKVTEKGKDVELRCDPISGHTALYWYRQSLGQGLEFLIYFQGNSAPDKSGLPSDRFSAERTGGSVSTLTIQRTQQEDSAVYLCASSPQGRGPSPLHFGNGTRLTVT.

The chain employs TRBV11-2 and TRBJ2-5; D perhaps matches TRBD2 (5 bases). The germline V gene has CDR1 SGHAT and CDR2 FQNNGV. V was cut by 5 bases and J by 5 bases, with 18 bases left in between. CDR3 length: 15 residues. The CDR3 reads CASSHASTGVETQYF. CDR3 nucleotides: TGTGCCAGCAGCCACGCCTCAACCGGGGTCGAGACCCAGTACTTC.

The chain carries TRBV4-1 and TRBJ2-2; TRBD2 agrees at 8 bases. V shed 4 bases and J 2 bases; nucleotides not matched to a gene: 12. The CDR3 consists of 18 residues. Germline lookup yields CDR1 MGHRA and CDR2 YSYEKL. The CDR3 DNA sequence: TGCGCCAGCAGCCCCCATCATACTAGCGGAGCAAACACCGGGGAGCTGTTTTTT. Its protein is CASSPHHTSGANTGELFF.

V gene TRBV2 combines with J gene TRBJ2-3; unclear D gene. The germline V gene encodes CDR1 SNHLY and CDR2 FYNNEI. The CDR3 sequence is 14 residues long. Deletions cut 6 bases from V and 2 bases from J, with 12 bases between. This chain's CDR3 is CASRIDSHTDTQYF. CDR3 DNA: TGTGCCAGCAGGATTGACTCCCACACAGATACGCAGTATTTT.

The V call is TRBV15, the J call TRBJ2-5, with 13 positions matching TRBD2. V lost 3 bases and J lost 5; bases outside the gene matches: 15. Germline V CDR1 and CDR2: LNHNV, YYDKDF (reference sequence). This CDR3 is built from 19 residues. CDR3 protein: CATSREYPTSGRAAETQYF. In DNA, the CDR3 is TGTGCCACCAGCAGGGAGTACCCTACTAGCGGGAGGGCGGCGGAGACCCAGTACTTC.

The CDR3 here is CASSINWASGQPQHF. CDR3 coding DNA: TGTGCCAGTAGTATTAACTGGGCGTCGGGGCAGCCCCAGCATTTT. V gene TRBV19 combines with J gene TRBJ1-5; D gene ambiguous. V lost 3 bases, J lost 7 bases, and 16 bases lay in between. The CDR3 sequence is 15 residues long. CDR1 and CDR2 from the germline V gene are LNHDA and SQIVND (reference sequence).